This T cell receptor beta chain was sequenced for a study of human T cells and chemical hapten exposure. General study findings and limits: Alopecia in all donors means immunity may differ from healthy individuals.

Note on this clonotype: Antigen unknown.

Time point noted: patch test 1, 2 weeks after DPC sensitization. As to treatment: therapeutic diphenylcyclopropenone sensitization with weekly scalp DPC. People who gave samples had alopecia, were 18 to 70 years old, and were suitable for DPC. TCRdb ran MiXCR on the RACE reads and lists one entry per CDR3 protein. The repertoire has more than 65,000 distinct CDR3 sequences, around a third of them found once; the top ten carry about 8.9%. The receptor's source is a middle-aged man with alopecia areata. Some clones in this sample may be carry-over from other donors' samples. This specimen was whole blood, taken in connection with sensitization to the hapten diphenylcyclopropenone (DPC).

This CDR3 reads CASSVDRASYNEQFF. CDR3 bases: TGTGCCAGCAGCGTAGACCGGGCATCCTACAATGAGCAGTTCTTC. This sequence joins TRBV9 and TRBJ2-1; D call uncertain. Trimming took off 0 bases at V and 1 base at J, with 8 bases between the two ends. Germline V lookup: CDR1 SGDLS, CDR2 YYNGEE. CDR3 size: 15 residues.